The 20 T cell receptor beta chains given below trace back to one sample, sequenced in a study of T-cell reconstitution after alpha-beta-depleted transplantation in children (dated by TCRdb to 2016 to 2018). The library was produced with PCR. The instrument given in TCRdb is Illumina HiSeq 2500. To normalize quantification of the TCRbeta repertoire, the TCR libraries were built with molecular barcoding that relied on unique molecular identifiers. TCRdb took the public reads, trimmed them with fastp at Q25, ran MiXCR for clone calling and kept in-frame beta chains. Rows are combined by CDR3 protein, so each entry shows the most common genes and DNA. The sample records about 610,000 distinct CDR3 sequences, roughly a tenth of which are singletons. Clones ranked in the top ten supply less than 4.5% of the sample. Specimen: PBMCs from the stem cell graft donor, collected from the stem cell graft. These receptors were taken from a human donor who donated a stem cell graft to a child with acute myeloid leukemia.

Ten or more counts support this clonotype. The chain recombines TRBV5-1 with TRBJ2-3, with 10 positions matching TRBD2. Per the germline V gene, CDR1 is SGHRS and CDR2 is YFSETQ. The CDR3 totals 15 residues. Losses at the gene ends were 6 bases for V and 6 bases for J; bases not matched to a gene: 10. The CDR3 sequence is CASKREGFQGDTQYF. In DNA, the CDR3 is TGCGCCAGCAAGCGGGAGGGCTTTCAAGGGGATACGCAGTATTTT.

This clonotype was counted between two and nine times. The rearrangement uses TRBV5-1 and TRBJ2-7, with 10 bases identical to TRBD1. Germline assignment: CDR1 SGHRS and CDR2 YFSETQ. The CDR3 totals 15 residues. The J segment lost 3 bases and the V segment lost 1 base, leaving 4 bases of the junction unmatched. CDR3 DNA: TGCGCCAGCAGCTTGCTCGGGACAGGGGTCTACGAGCAGTACTTC. The encoded protein is CASSLLGTGVYEQYF.

The J gene is TRBJ1-2, the V gene TRBV6-2 or TRBV6-3; D is possibly TRBD1 (6 bases). V gave up 2 bases and J gave up 0 bases, with 10 bases separating them. CDR3 length: 15 amino acids. CDR1 and CDR2 from the germline V gene are MNHEY and SVGEGT. In DNA form, the CDR3 reads TGTGCCAGCAGTTACGGGGGGCCGACTAACTATGGCTACACCTTC. Translated, it gives CASSYGGPTNYGYTF.

This clonotype was seen a handful of times. The chain links TRBV18 to TRBJ2-1; 8 bases are a match to TRBD2. This CDR3 is 17 amino acids long. The V gene end was trimmed by 3 bases and the J gene end by 9 bases; junction bases not matched to a gene: 16. The germline V gene has CDR1 KGHSH and CDR2 LQKENI. CDR3 DNA sequence: TGTGCCAGCTCACCTCGAACCCCTAGCGGGCCTGGCGGTGAGCAGTTCTTC. Its protein is CASSPRTPSGPGGEQFF.

The chain joins TRBV20-1 to TRBJ2-3; 10 positions agree with TRBD2. Germline loops: CDR1 DFQATT, CDR2 SNEGSKA (reference sequence). With 1 base clipped from V and 3 bases from J, the junction kept 10 bases outside the gene matches. The CDR3 extends over 17 amino acids. CDR3 coding DNA: TGCAGTGCTAGAGTGGCTAGCGGGAGTGGGGGTACAGATACGCAGTATTTT. Encoded protein: CSARVASGSGGTDTQYF.

The chain joins TRBV18 to TRBJ2-2; D call uncertain. The CDR3 runs to 15 residues. Per the germline V gene, CDR1 is KGHSH and CDR2 is LQKENI. The V end lost 4 bases, the J end lost 2 bases, and 11 bases lay between the germline ends. CDR3 DNA: TGTGCCAGCTCACGGACCATAACTAACACCGGGGAGCTGTTTTTT. Protein: CASSRTITNTGELFF. Supplemented by reference TRBV18 and TRBJ2-2, the full variable domain reads NAGVMQNPRHLVRRRGQEARLRCSPMKGHSHVYWYRQLPEEGLKFMVYLQKENIIDESGMPKERFSAEFPKEGPSILRIQQVVRGDSAAYFCASSRTITNTGELFFGEGSRLTVL.

This clonotype was observed a few times. The genes are TRBV20-1 and TRBJ2-7, with unresolved D. Germline V gives CDR1 DFQATT, CDR2 SNEGSKA (reference sequence). V was cut by 1 base and J by 6 bases, with 10 bases left in between. This CDR3 has 12 amino acids. CDR3 DNA sequence: TGCAGTGCTAGAGTCACGTCAAGCGAGCAGTACTTC. It is translated as CSARVTSSEQYF.

Ten or more counts support this clonotype. The chain has TRBV20-1 and TRBJ2-1; 10 bases line up with TRBD2. Germline loops: CDR1 DFQATT, CDR2 SNEGSKA (reference sequence). Unmatched junction bases numbered 9, after V lost 6 bases and J lost 7 bases. The CDR3 totals 14 residues. The CDR3 DNA follows: TGCAGTGCCCGAATAGCGGGAGGCCCGAATGAGCAGTTCTTC. This sequence encodes CSARIAGGPNEQFF.

This clonotype came up a few times. This chain's CDR3 is CSANLAGASTQYF. CDR3 nucleotides: TGCAGTGCAAATCTAGCGGGGGCATCGACCCAGTACTTC. The chain couples TRBV20-1 to TRBJ2-5; 10 nucleotides align to TRBD2. Germline V gene sequence: CDR1 DFQATT, CDR2 SNEGSKA (reference sequence). V was pared by 6 bases and J by 7 bases, with 8 bases of the junction left unmatched. The CDR3 consists of 13 residues.

This rearrangement joins TRBV5-1 to TRBJ2-2, with TRBD2 matching 9 bases. After removal of 1 base from V and 4 bases from J, the junction contained 5 bases not matched to a gene. CDR3 length: 16 residues. The germline V gene has CDR1 SGHRS and CDR2 YFSETQ. Written as DNA, the CDR3 is TGCGCCAGCAGCTTGATGGTAGCGGGAGTCACCGGGGAGCTGTTTTTT. Amino acid sequence: CASSLMVAGVTGELFF.

The V and J genes are TRBV4-3 and TRBJ2-5, with 9 bases matching TRBD2. The CDR3 consists of 16 residues. Germline V gene lookup returns CDR1 LGHNA and CDR2 YSLEER. The trim removed 0 bases at V and 7 bases at J, leaving 9 bases unmatched. The CDR3 spells CASSQDPPAGGGTQYF. The CDR3 DNA is TGCGCCAGCAGCCAAGATCCCCCAGCGGGGGGAGGGACCCAGTACTTC.

Many counts were recorded for this clonotype. One end of the junction varies from germline; a read error may be responsible. The V and J genes are TRBV12-3 or TRBV12-4 and TRBJ2-5; the D gene is possibly TRBD2 (6 bases). CDR3 length: 14 amino acids. The CDR3 region is CASRLGTFKETQYF. The CDR3 bases are TGTGCCAGCAGATTAGGGACTTTTAAAGAGACCCAGTACTTC.

The table lists this clonotype with many counts. This sequence joins TRBV6-2 or TRBV6-3 and TRBJ2-5, with 7 bases aligning to TRBD2. The CDR3 has 15 residues. Germline CDR1 MNHEY, CDR2 SVGEGT. J was trimmed by 3 bases and V by 6 bases; bases with no gene match: 10. CDR3 DNA: TGTGCCAGCAGATCCCCGACTAGCAGGGAAGAGACCCAGTACTTC. It translates to CASRSPTSREETQYF.

The chain couples TRBV6-1 to TRBJ2-2; D gene uncertain. There are 14 residues in the CDR3. V gave up 6 bases and J gave up 5 bases, with 13 bases separating them. Germline CDR1 MNHNS, CDR2 SASEGT. CDR3 sequence reads: CASSALPATGELFF. The CDR3 nucleotides read TGTGCCAGCAGCGCCCTACCTGCGACCGGGGAGCTGTTTTTT.

This clonotype was seen many times. The chain carries TRBV20-1 and TRBJ2-1; 12 positions agree with TRBD2. The J segment lost 9 bases and the V segment lost 4 bases, leaving 13 bases of the junction unmatched. Germline assignment: CDR1 DFQATT and CDR2 SNEGSKA (reference sequence). The CDR3 runs to 16 residues. The CDR3 coding sequence is TGCAGTGCTACCCACCAGACTAGCGGGAGAGAGGGTGAGCAGTTCTTC. Translating it yields CSATHQTSGREGEQFF.

V is TRBV14 and J is TRBJ2-5; possibly TRBD2 for D (5 bases). The germline gives CDR1 SGHDN, CDR2 FVKESK. The CDR3 is 15 amino acids. V was shortened by 0 bases and J by 5 bases, with 13 bases between the two germline ends. In DNA, the CDR3 is TGTGCCAGCAGCCAAGAGTCCCTAGCTGGGGAGACCCAGTACTTC. It translates to CASSQESLAGETQYF.

This clonotype appeared a few times. V is TRBV2 and J is TRBJ2-5; D is unresolved. Trimming shortened V by 0 bases and J by 7 bases, and 12 bases separated the two germline ends. Germline V CDR1 and CDR2: SNHLY, FYNNEI. This CDR3 is 14 amino acids long. In DNA form, the CDR3 reads TGTGCCAGCAGTGAAGCGCAAGGCGTCGGGACCCAGTACTTC. It is translated as CASSEAQGVGTQYF.

This clonotype was seen repeatedly, ten times or more. V and J are TRBV10-3 and TRBJ2-5, with D possibly being TRBD1 (6 bases). Germline V CDR1 and CDR2: ENHRY, SYGVKD. V was cut by 2 bases and J by 4 bases, with 11 bases left in between. The CDR3 is 14 amino acids. DNA for the CDR3: TGTGCCATCAGTGAGAAGGCAGGGGTAGAGACCCAGTACTTC. Its protein is CAISEKAGVETQYF.

V and J are TRBV21-1 and TRBJ2-7; the table's D call TRBD1 went unverified against the DNA. TRBV21-1 is classified as a pseudogene. The CDR3 runs 15 residues. CDR3 amino acids: CASSTSGWNPYEQYF. The CDR3 nucleotides are TGTGCCAGCAGCACCTCCGGGTGGAACCCCTACGAGCAGTACTTC.

CDR3 sequence (DNA): TGTGCCAGCAGCCTGACAGGGATAAACACCGGGGAGCTGTTTTTT. Translation: CASSLTGINTGELFF. The genes are TRBV5-6 and TRBJ2-2; 7 bases align to TRBD1. V was clipped by 4 bases and J by 2 bases; unmatched bases: 5. CDR3 length: 15 amino acids. Germline lookup yields CDR1 SGHDT and CDR2 YYEEEE.